The entry that follows covers one T cell receptor (beta chain) sequence. The target antigen is unknown. The donors were members of the validation cohort, which comprised 120 subjects and was separate from the first cohort of 600 to 850 subjects. Data came from immunoSEQ multiplex PCR; TCRdb stores just in-frame clones and leaves some out. The sample shows 70,000 to 80,000 clones, approximately 93% of them seen only once. The data are from a study of cytomegalovirus exposure and HLA in healthy donors. Study outcomes and limitations: It was reported that the classifier diagnosed cytomegalovirus status with high specificity and sensitivity in both the original and validation cohorts. Most sequenced TCRs were rare (though some public TCRs occurred in many donors). A few CMV-associated chains proved CMV antigen-specific in vitro.

Germline V gene data show CDR1 as LGHNA and CDR2 as YNFKEQ. CDR3 length: 13 residues. V was pared by 1 base and J by 5 bases, with 8 bases between. The chain uses TRBV4-2 and TRBJ1-2; D unclear. This TCR was recovered from a woman under 30 in good health and CMV-seropositive. Specimen: PBMCs. CDR3 loop: CASSQATEYGYTF. For the CDR3, the DNA is TGTGCCAGCAGCCAAGCCACAGAATATGGCTACACCTTC.